The rows below give T cell receptor beta chains drawn from one sample of a study of blood T cell repertoires in COVID-19. Profiled with immunoSEQ multiplex PCR; TCRdb holds only in-frame clones, not every one. The sample carries approximately 87,000 clones, 65% to 85% recorded once. Source material: peripheral blood. These TCRs come from a woman older than 75 with acute or convalescent COVID-19. Both conserved end residues are trimmed from each CDR3. Fields, in order: J gene, CDR3 length, V gene, CDR3 protein.

>TRBJ1-5|13|TRBV19
ASIRAGAGNQPQH
>TRBJ1-5|12|TRBV28
ASRPGTDNQPQH
>TRBJ1-1|10|TRBV11-2
ASSLGTTEAF
>TRBJ2-5|13|TRBV27
ASRGLGGYQETQY
>TRBJ1-1|11|TRBV7-8
ASSLVGGQGAF
>TRBJ1-2|12|TRBV19
ASSIKTESYGYT
>TRBJ1-1|12|TRBV7-9
ASSFEGLNTEAF
>TRBJ2-3|14|TRBV7-9
ASSAGLAGGGDTQY
>TRBJ2-5|15|TRBV7-2
ASSLITGGGNYKTQY
>TRBJ1-4|13|TRBV7-9
ASTPVRQTNEKLF
>TRBJ2-2|12|TRBV24-1
ATSGHPYTGELF
>TRBJ1-2|11|TRBV18
ASSPPERQGYT
>TRBJ2-2|13|TRBV18
ASSTTGDGTGELF
>TRBJ2-1|17|TRBV6-2/TRBV6-3
ASSYSSPQLAGHYNEQF
>TRBJ1-4|11|TRBV2
ASSVEEAGKLF
>TRBJ2-7|12|TRBV6-5
ASSSSQGPYEQY
>TRBJ2-7|13|TRBV3-1/TRBV3-2
ASRDDGGRGYEQY
>TRBJ1-3|12|TRBV20-1
SASSLDSGNTIY
>TRBJ2-6|15|TRBV18
ASSLTGGAGGANVLT
>TRBJ1-4|12|TRBV6-2/TRBV6-3
ASSYPRAGEKLF
>TRBJ2-7|17|TRBV5-7
ASSLEDRVKGLFSYEQY
>TRBJ2-7|13|TRBV19
ASSRGTSGAYEQY
>TRBJ2-2|14|TRBV6-2/TRBV6-3
ASSSQGVANTGELF
>TRBJ1-6|13|TRBV19
ASKGTGIYNSPLH
>TRBJ1-6|15|TRBV18
ASSPVPGSGSNSPLH
>TRBJ1-1|11|TRBV30
AWSNRGPGKAF
>TRBJ1-3|12|TRBV5-1
ASSLVGSGNTIY
>TRBJ2-2|10|TRBV12-3/TRBV12-4
ASTRGPGELF
>TRBJ1-4|15|TRBV7-2
ASSLVVGGLHNEKLF
>TRBJ2-7|11|TRBV6-5
ASSYLGGREQY
>TRBJ1-2|13|TRBV3-1/TRBV3-2
ASSQASGGNYGYT
>TRBJ2-1|13|TRBV10-3
AISESWDSYNEQF
>TRBJ2-3|13|TRBV7-2
ASSFPGQGADTQY
>TRBJ2-5|14|TRBV18
ASSPRDRGRQETQY
>TRBJ1-1|14|TRBV25-1
ASSEPRTGRTTEAF
>TRBJ1-2|14|TRBV6-5
ASGLPGTGVSYGYT
>TRBJ2-5|12|TRBV7-7
ASSFMAGQETQY
>TRBJ2-3|12|TRBV4-3
ATGGGTALDTQY
>TRBJ1-2|11|TRBV5-4
ASSPDRNYGYT
>TRBJ1-2|12|TRBV21-1
ASSTELRNYGYT
>TRBJ2-2|11|TRBV3-1/TRBV3-2
ASSPSNTGELF
>TRBJ2-7|13|TRBV5-4
ASSYPTRNLYEQY
>TRBJ2-7|12|TRBV6-5
ASIPGGATYEQY
>TRBJ2-7|12|TRBV11-2
ASSFRQGSYEQY